This is a list of T cell receptor beta chains from one sample in a study of CD8+ T cells in alopecia areata. TCRdb's copy holds only in-frame clones and misses some; the assay was immunoSEQ multiplex PCR. The sample lists around 150,000 clones, about three fifths occurring once. Specimen: CD4+ T cells sorted from blood, collected at week 4, from a patient treated with tofacitinib. The receptors shown here come from a human donor with alopecia areata. The CDR3 runs from the conserved cysteine through the conserved F or W. Each record gives: J gene, clone size, V gene, D gene, CDR3 protein, CDR3 DNA. D genes are given only for firm matches. A clone size is listed for some rows: how often the clone was seen (once, few, many), or a class if it is expanded.

TRBJ2-7 few TRBV5-1 NA CASSPGGQVSYEQYF TGCGCCAGCAGCCCGGGGGGACAGGTCTCCTACGAGCAGTACTTC
TRBJ2-1 few TRBV2 NA CASKRTFYEQFF TGTGCCAGCAAAAGGACGTTCTATGAGCAGTTCTTC
TRBJ2-2 few TRBV6-5 NA CASKFSGELFF TGTGCCAGCAAATTCTCCGGGGAGCTGTTTTTT
TRBJ2-5 NA TRBV2 NA CASSGGSQETQYF TGTGCCAGCAGTGGGGGGAGCCAAGAGACCCAGTACTTC
TRBJ2-1 NA TRBV5-6 NA CASSPLGRGVSEQFF TGTGCCAGCAGCCCTTTGGGCAGGGGGGTGAGTGAGCAGTTCTTC
TRBJ2-7 NA TRBV6-5 TRBD1 CASRSTGDSYEQYF TGTGCCAGCAGATCGACAGGGGATTCCTACGAGCAGTACTTC
TRBJ1-1 NA TRBV7-9 NA CASSLEKVEAFF TGTGCCAGCAGCTTAGAAAAGGTTGAAGCTTTCTTT
TRBJ2-1 NA TRBV29-1 NA CSVEEGQGSSYNEQFF TGCAGCGTTGAGGAGGGTCAGGGGAGCTCCTACAATGAGCAGTTCTTC
TRBJ2-1 NA TRBV15 NA CATSRVGPNEQFF TGTGCCACCAGCAGAGTCGGACCCAATGAGCAGTTCTTC
TRBJ2-6 NA TRBV4-1 NA CASSDSSGANVLTF TGCGCCAGCAGTGACAGTTCTGGGGCCAACGTCCTGACTTTC
TRBJ1-2 once TRBV9 NA CASSAGLGGYTF TGTGCCAGCTCGGCAGGGTTGGGTGGCTACACCTTC
TRBJ2-6 NA TRBV5-4 NA CASSLALRGSGANVLTF TGTGCCAGCAGCTTGGCCCTACGGGGAAGTGGGGCCAACGTCCTGACTTTC
TRBJ1-1 NA TRBV2 NA CASREETEANTEAFF TGTGCCAGCAGGGAAGAGACAGAAGCGAACACTGAAGCTTTCTTT
TRBJ1-5 NA TRBV30 NA CAWSLTGGQPQHF TGTGCCTGGAGTCTCACCGGGGGCCAGCCCCAGCATTTT